These 26 T cell receptor beta chains came from one sample sequenced in a study of cytomegalovirus exposure and HLA in healthy donors listed by TCRdb under 2017. The protocol used for the library was the immunoSEQ multiplex PCR assay. The multiplex PCR relied on a mix of 60 forward primers for TCR Vbeta segments and 13 reverse primers for TCR Jbeta segments. TCRdb retrieved this table from immuneACCESS and kept in-frame rearrangements only. Not all clones are present; in checked studies, unresolved V genes account for under half, and no reason is known for the remainder. The sample includes about 120,000 clones, with 75% to 85% observed a single time. Together, the top ten hold 8.9% of the sample. The sample was PBMCs. All receptors derive from a man between 25 and 39 years old in good health and CMV-seropositive.

The chain is built from TRBV2 and TRBJ1-2, with D possibly being TRBD1 (6 bases). Trimming removed 7 bases at V and 6 bases at J, with 15 bases between. This CDR3 is 13 amino acids long. Germline CDR1 reads SNHLY; CDR2 reads FYNNEI. CDR3 DNA sequence: TGTGCCAGCATTGGACAGATTATGGATGGCTACACCTTC. Residues: CASIGQIMDGYTF.

V gene TRBV27 combines with J gene TRBJ1-2; 8 positions agree with TRBD1. V gave up 4 bases and J gave up 4 bases; unmatched junction bases: 2. CDR3 length: 13 amino acids. The germline CDR1 and CDR2 sequences are MNHEY and SMNVEV (reference sequence). CDR3 region: CASSSGQVYGYTF. DNA of the CDR3: TGTGCCAGCAGTTCGGGACAGGTCTATGGCTACACCTTC.

This clone was observed a few times. The rearrangement joins TRBV27 to TRBJ2-1, with 10 bases aligning to TRBD2. V shed 5 bases and J 9 bases; nucleotides not matched to a gene: 7. CDR1 is MNHEY and CDR2 is SMNVEV in the germline V gene (reference sequence). The CDR3 has 14 residues. The CDR3 DNA sequence: TGTGCCAGCAGTCGCAGCGGGGGGGCCGTTGAGCAGTTCTTC. Its protein is CASSRSGGAVEQFF.

This clone was observed a few times. J is TRBJ2-2 and V is TRBV25-1; possibly TRBD1 for D (7 bases). With 8 bases removed from V and 7 bases from J, the gap between germline ends came to 23 bases. There are 16 residues in the CDR3. Germline CDR1 reads MGHDK; CDR2 reads SYGVNS. The CDR3 DNA is TGTGCCAGCGAGAGGGGTGGAGGGGGCCATAGCGGGGAGCTGTTTTTT. This gives the protein CASERGGGGHSGELFF.

The rearrangement links TRBV6-4 to TRBJ2-3, with TRBD2 matching over 10 bases. This CDR3 region has 19 residues. Germline V gives CDR1 MRHNA, CDR2 SNTAGT. Unmatched junction bases numbered 18, after V lost 6 bases and J lost 3 bases. CDR3 in DNA: TGTGCCAGCAGACTTTTAGGGCTAGCGGGGGAATGGTCGACAGATACGCAGTATTTT. Protein: CASRLLGLAGEWSTDTQYF.

The V and J genes are TRBV6-5 and TRBJ1-2, with 7 bases identical to TRBD1. The germline gives CDR1 MNHEY, CDR2 SVGAGI. V gave up 6 bases and J gave up 7 bases; unmatched junction bases: 8. This CDR3 is built from 13 residues. The CDR3 here is CASRAGTVGGYTF. CDR3 DNA sequence: TGTGCCAGCAGGGCGGGGACAGTGGGTGGCTACACCTTC.

The chain couples TRBV5-1 to TRBJ1-1; 7 bases match TRBD1. CDR3 length: 14 residues. The germline CDR1 and CDR2 sequences are SGHRS and YFSETQ. V shed 2 bases and J 1 base; nucleotides not matched to a gene: 2. For the CDR3, the DNA is TGCGCCAGCAGCTTAGGGGGCACGAACACTGAAGCTTTCTTT. This sequence encodes CASSLGGTNTEAFF.

The chain couples TRBV9 to TRBJ2-3; D is possibly TRBD1 (6 bases). Trimming removed 4 bases at V and 5 bases at J, with 14 bases between. This CDR3 contains 14 residues. Germline V gives CDR1 SGDLS, CDR2 YYNGEE. This CDR3 reads CASSPRRGGDTQYF. Here the CDR3 DNA reads TGTGCCAGCAGCCCCCGGAGAGGGGGAGATACGCAGTATTTT.

The chain recombines TRBV4-1 with TRBJ2-3; TRBD2 is a possible D gene (5 bases). CDR3 length equals 15 residues. Germline CDR1 and CDR2: MGHRA and YSYEKL. V lost 3 bases, J lost 2 bases, and 12 bases lay in between. This chain's CDR3 is CASSQSGYATDTQYF. The CDR3 nucleotides are TGCGCCAGCAGCCAGTCGGGGTACGCCACAGATACGCAGTATTTT.

This clone was counted only a few times. The chain links TRBV29-1 to TRBJ1-2; D perhaps matches TRBD1 (6 bases). Germline V CDR1 and CDR2: SQVTM, ANQGSEA. V was shortened by 2 bases and J by 6 bases, with 19 bases between the two germline ends. The CDR3 runs to 15 residues. CDR3 loop: CSVELNRARSDGYTF. For the CDR3, the DNA is TGCAGCGTTGAACTCAACAGGGCCAGATCGGATGGCTACACCTTC.

J is TRBJ2-7 and V is TRBV6-6; D perhaps matches TRBD1 (6 bases). Germline assignment: CDR1 MNHNY and CDR2 SVGAGI (reference sequence). This CDR3 spans 13 amino acids. V gave up 6 bases and J gave up 3 bases, with 12 bases separating them. CDR3 sequence reads: CASSHRAYYEQYF. The DNA of the CDR3 is TGTGCCAGCAGCCACAGGGCCTACTACGAGCAGTACTTC.

This clone was seen a handful of times. The chain joins TRBV5-1 to TRBJ2-7; TRBD1 is a possible D gene (6 bases). Trimming removed 0 bases from V and 5 bases from J, with 12 bases in between. The length of the CDR3 is 14 residues. CDR1 and CDR2 (germline): SGHRS, YFSETQ. CDR3 loop: CASSLGTGIDEQYF. For the CDR3, the DNA is TGCGCCAGCAGCTTGGGTACAGGGATCGACGAGCAGTACTTC.

This chain uses TRBV6-5 with TRBJ2-5, with D tentatively TRBD2 (5 bases). Looked up from germline, CDR1 is MNHEY and CDR2 is SVGAGI. This CDR3 has 14 residues. V was shortened by 2 bases and J by 4 bases, with 11 bases between the two germline ends. Here the CDR3 DNA reads TGTGCCAGCAGTTACGGTAGCGTACGAGAGACCCAGTACTTC. Translation: CASSYGSVRETQYF.

This clone was seen more than once but under ten times. This sequence joins TRBV6-6 and TRBJ1-3; D is undetermined. V lost 2 bases and J lost 0, with 5 bases in between. Germline-derived CDR1 and CDR2 are MNHNY and SVGAGI (reference sequence). The CDR3 runs 14 residues. The CDR3, as DNA: TGTGCCAGCAGTTACCGGGACTCTGGAAACACCATATATTTT. It yields the protein CASSYRDSGNTIYF.

The genes are TRBV5-4 and TRBJ2-3, with 10 nucleotides matching TRBD2. The CDR3 is 13 residues long. CDR1 and CDR2 (germline): SGHNT, YYREEE (reference sequence). V shed 7 bases, J shed 6 bases, and the junction held 5 bases outside the gene matches. CDR3 sequence reads: CASGERGGDTQYF. The DNA for the CDR3 is TGTGCCAGCGGAGAGCGGGGGGGTGATACGCAGTATTTT.

This sequence joins TRBV20-1 and TRBJ2-3; no reliable D call. The CDR3 totals 11 residues. The germline V gene has CDR1 DFQATT and CDR2 SNEGSKA (reference sequence). Trimming stripped 4 bases from V and 6 bases from J, with 8 bases between. CDR3: CSAKLGDTQYF. CDR3 nucleotide sequence: TGCAGTGCTAAACTCGGGGATACGCAGTATTTT.

J is TRBJ2-7 and V is TRBV4-1; no firm D call. The CDR3 is made up of 13 amino acids. The V gene lost 1 base and the J gene lost 2 bases, with 6 bases spanning the gap. From germline, CDR1 is MGHRA and CDR2 YSYEKL. CDR3 protein: CASSQVRTYEQYF. The CDR3 DNA is TGCGCCAGCAGCCAAGTGCGCACCTACGAGCAGTACTTC.

The chain couples TRBV7-2 to TRBJ2-3; D perhaps matches TRBD1 (6 bases). This CDR3 is built from 19 residues. V lost 1 base and J 0 bases, leaving 20 bases between the germline ends. Germline values: CDR1 SGHTA, CDR2 FQGNSA. The CDR3 DNA reads as TGTGCCAGCAGCTTAGGGGACATATTTTTTTCCACGAGCACAGATACGCAGTATTTT. Translation gives CASSLGDIFFSTSTDTQYF.

V and J are TRBV19 and TRBJ2-7; TRBD1 might be the D (6 bases). V was cut by 8 bases and J by 3 bases, with 17 bases left in between. The length of the CDR3 is 14 residues. Germline V lookup: CDR1 LNHDA, CDR2 SQIVND (reference sequence). The CDR3: CASGTRGSIYEQYF. In DNA form, the CDR3 reads TGTGCCAGTGGTACGAGGGGGAGCATCTACGAGCAGTACTTC.

The chain is built from TRBV5-1 and TRBJ1-1, with TRBD1 matching 7 bases. From germline, CDR1 is SGHRS and CDR2 YFSETQ. Trimming removed 5 bases from V and 3 bases from J; junction bases left unmatched: 10. The CDR3 length is 15 residues. As DNA, the CDR3 is TGCGCCAGCAGGCCCCAGGAGGGGGCGGACACTGAAGCTTTCTTT. It codes for CASRPQEGADTEAFF.

This chain uses TRBV2 with TRBJ1-1; D is undetermined. Germline V gene lookup returns CDR1 SNHLY and CDR2 FYNNEI. The CDR3 runs 13 residues. The V gene lost 4 bases and the J gene lost 4 bases, with 10 bases spanning the gap. CDR3 coding DNA: TGTGCCAGCAGTGTCTTAGGAGTCACTGAAGCTTTCTTT. Its translation: CASSVLGVTEAFF.

This chain joins TRBV6-5 and TRBJ2-2, with 7 nucleotides matching TRBD2. This CDR3 region has 13 residues. Germline-derived CDR1 and CDR2 are MNHEY and SVGAGI. Trimming took 6 bases from V and 8 from J; bases not matched to a gene: 6. Here the CDR3 DNA reads TGTGCCAGCAGGATCCCCGGGAGGGGGGAGCTGTTTTTT. It encodes CASRIPGRGELFF.

V gene TRBV5-1 combines with J gene TRBJ2-7, with TRBD1 identical over 7 bases. J gave up 2 bases and V 4 bases, and 6 bases lay outside the gene matches. Germline V lookup: CDR1 SGHRS, CDR2 YFSETQ. The CDR3 runs to 14 residues. CDR3 region: CASSQRTGAYEQYF. Written as DNA, the CDR3 is TGCGCCAGCAGCCAACGGACAGGAGCCTACGAGCAGTACTTC. Full variable domain (rest looked up from reference TRBV5-1 and TRBJ2-7): KAGVTQTPRYLIKTRGQQVTLSCSPISGHRSVSWYQQTPGQGLQFLFEYFSETQRNKGNFPGRFSGRQFSNSRSEMNVSTLELGDSALYLCASSQRTGAYEQYFGPGTRLTVT.

This clone was seen a few times. V and J are TRBV5-1 and TRBJ2-1; 8 bases match TRBD2. CDR1 and CDR2 from the germline V gene are SGHRS and YFSETQ. V gave up 4 bases and J gave up 8 bases; unmatched junction bases: 11. The CDR3 covers 15 residues. The CDR3 protein is CASSPPGGLSDEQFF. The CDR3 DNA reads as TGCGCCAGCAGCCCCCCGGGGGGGCTAAGTGATGAGCAGTTCTTC.

The chain employs TRBV19 and TRBJ1-3; D is unclear. CDR3 length: 15 amino acids. V gave up 7 bases and J gave up 0 bases, with 13 bases separating them. Per germline, CDR1 LNHDA and CDR2 SQIVND (reference sequence). The CDR3 region has the DNA TGTGCCAGTACCCTTCAGGCGAACTCTGGAAACACCATATATTTT. It encodes CASTLQANSGNTIYF. The whole variable domain, remainder taken from reference TRBV19 and TRBJ1-3, is DGGITQSPKYLFRKEGQNVTLSCEQNLNHDAMYWYRQDPGQGLRLIYYSQIVNDFQKGDIAEGYSVSREKKESFPLTVTSAQKNPTAFYLCASTLQANSGNTIYFGEGSWLTVV.

This clone showed up just a few times. This chain connects TRBV7-3 to TRBJ1-1; D might be TRBD1 (5 bases). The CDR3 contains 15 residues. Trimming removed 1 base at V and 3 bases at J, with 12 bases between. From germline, CDR1 is SGHTA and CDR2 FQGTGA. CDR3 sequence reads: CASSLSAGGDTEAFF. Here the CDR3 DNA reads TGTGCCAGCAGCTTAAGTGCGGGGGGAGACACTGAAGCTTTCTTT. Based on the CDR3 plus reference TRBV7-3 and TRBJ1-1, the full variable domain is GAGVSQTPSNKVTEKGKYVELRCDPISGHTALYWYRQSLGQGPEFLIYFQGTGAADDSGLPNDRFFAVRPEGSVSTLKIQRTERGDSAVYLCASSLSAGGDTEAFFGQGTRLTVV.